Following are 17 T cell receptor beta chains from one sample sequenced in a study of blood T cells in healthy people across ages. Primed by a sample-barcoded 5' primer and a J-beta primer mix, a second PCR proceeded for about 7 to 11 cycles. TCRdb used MiXCR to reprocess the 5' RACE reads, holding one entry per CDR3 protein. The table includes around 1.5 million distinct CDR3 sequences, 42% detected once. Material: blood. These receptors originate from a woman aged 18-29 years in good health.

The chain recombines TRBV10-3 with TRBJ1-2; 9 bases match TRBD1. Germline CDR1 reads ENHRY; CDR2 reads SYGVKD. CDR3 size: 15 residues. Germline trimming cut 6 bases from V and 2 bases from J; bases unmatched to any gene: 7. This chain's CDR3 is CAISSAGTGNYGYTF. CDR3 DNA sequence: TGTGCCATCAGCTCAGCCGGGACAGGGAACTATGGCTACACCTTC.

The chain links TRBV11-2 to TRBJ1-1; D is unclear. This CDR3 region has 15 residues. Germline assignment: CDR1 SGHAT and CDR2 FQNNGV. V lost 4 bases and J lost 0, with 12 bases in between. The CDR3 loop is CASSSGREMNTEAFF. In nucleotides, the CDR3 is TGTGCCAGCAGCTCCGGACGGGAAATGAACACTGAAGCTTTCTTT.

This clonotype was counted a few times. The V gene is TRBV5-1, the J gene TRBJ2-7; 8 bases are shared with TRBD1. The CDR3 totals 17 residues. Germline V CDR1 and CDR2: SGHRS, YFSETQ. The J segment lost 7 bases and the V segment lost 4 bases, leaving 19 bases of the junction unmatched. The CDR3 here is CASSLTGVSSAVGEQYF. In nucleotides, the CDR3 is TGCGCCAGCAGCCTGACAGGGGTTTCCTCAGCGGTGGGTGAGCAGTACTTC.

This clonotype was detected ten times or more. The rearrangement links TRBV6-5 to TRBJ2-1; D may be TRBD1 (6 bases). Looked up from germline, CDR1 is MNHEY and CDR2 is SVGAGI. Trimming pared 5 bases from V and 8 bases from J, leaving 13 bases between. The CDR3 consists of 13 residues. CDR3 region: CASSQGFVDEQFF. The CDR3, as DNA: TGTGCCAGCAGTCAGGGGTTTGTGGATGAGCAGTTCTTC.

The chain joins TRBV7-3 to TRBJ2-1; D remains unclear. The CDR3 length is 14 residues. The germline V and J ends were trimmed by 1 base and 7 bases, with 11 bases remaining between them. In germline, CDR1 is SGHTA, CDR2 FQGTGA. The CDR3 coding sequence is TGTGCCAGCAGCTTAAAAGGCTGGTCTAATGAGCAGTTCTTC. It is translated as CASSLKGWSNEQFF.

The rearrangement links TRBV3-1 to TRBJ2-5, with a weak D call TRBD1 (6 bases). CDR3 length equals 15 residues. The V and J ends lost 5 bases and 11 bases respectively, with 24 bases between them. Germline lookup yields CDR1 LGHDT and CDR2 YNNKEL (reference sequence). CDR3 sequence (DNA): TGTGCCAGCAGCTTGGCCGGGACACATCATAGTGAGCAGTACTTC. Protein sequence: CASSLAGTHHSEQYF.

The rearrangement links TRBV4-2 to TRBJ2-1, with 7 bases lining up with TRBD2. The junction had 12 bases not matched to a gene; V was cut back by 0 bases and J by 7 bases. Germline V lookup: CDR1 LGHNA, CDR2 YNFKEQ. CDR3 size: 17 residues. Here the CDR3 reads CASSQEGEGGPSNEQFF. In DNA, the CDR3 is TGTGCCAGCAGCCAAGAAGGAGAGGGAGGGCCCTCGAATGAGCAGTTCTTC.

The chain carries TRBV20-1 and TRBJ2-1; D perhaps matches TRBD2 (6 bases). Per the germline V gene, CDR1 is DFQATT and CDR2 is SNEGSKA (reference sequence). The CDR3 runs 13 residues. The germline V and J ends were trimmed by 6 bases and 3 bases, with 12 bases remaining between them. CDR3 sequence (DNA): TGCAGTGCCGCGGGGCGACTCTACAATGAGCAGTTCTTC. This codes for CSAAGRLYNEQFF.

The chain links TRBV2 to TRBJ1-2, with a possible D match to TRBD1 (5 bases). The CDR3 has 12 amino acids. Germline-derived CDR1 and CDR2 are SNHLY and FYNNEI. V gave up 9 bases and J gave up 6 bases, with 14 bases separating them. This CDR3 is CASNSQGDGYTF. CDR3 in DNA: TGTGCCAGTAATTCTCAGGGTGATGGCTACACCTTC.

This chain connects TRBV3-1 to TRBJ2-3; 13 nucleotides align to TRBD2. This CDR3 region has 15 residues. CDR1 LGHDT and CDR2 YNNKEL come from the germline V gene (reference sequence). V dropped 6 bases and J dropped 5; count of bases not matched to a gene: 5. CDR3 bases: TGTGCCAGCAGACGCACTAGCGGGAGGGGAGATACGCAGTATTTT. It specifies CASRRTSGRGDTQYF.

This clonotype occurred many times. The gene calls are TRBV20-1 and TRBJ2-1; 9 bases align to TRBD1. This CDR3 spans 14 amino acids. V was clipped by 8 bases and J by 5 bases; unmatched bases: 10. The germline gives CDR1 DFQATT, CDR2 SNEGSKA (reference sequence). CDR3 DNA: TGCAGTACCTATTACAGGGGGCTGGACAATGAGCAGTTCTTC. As protein: CSTYYRGLDNEQFF.

The genes are TRBV12-3 or TRBV12-4 and TRBJ2-1; maybe TRBD1 (5 bases). V gave up 3 bases and J gave up 2 bases, with 17 bases separating them. This CDR3 region has 17 residues. CDR3 bases: TGTGCCAGCAGTTTCGATCGGCTAGGACAAACCTACAATGAGCAGTTCTTC. As protein: CASSFDRLGQTYNEQFF.

This clonotype showed up just once. The chain carries TRBV20-1 and TRBJ2-7, with 7 bases aligning to TRBD1. V shed 6 bases and J 2 bases; nucleotides not matched to a gene: 7. The CDR3 totals 13 residues. Germline values: CDR1 DFQATT, CDR2 SNEGSKA (reference sequence). The CDR3 is CSALDRLTYEQYF. For the CDR3, the DNA is TGCAGTGCCCTGGACAGGCTCACCTACGAGCAGTACTTC.

The V call is TRBV6-2 or TRBV6-3, the J call TRBJ2-7, with 7 nucleotides matching TRBD1. V shed 4 bases and J 3 bases; nucleotides not matched to a gene: 9. Germline values: CDR1 MNHEY, CDR2 SVGEGT. There are 15 residues in the CDR3. The CDR3, as DNA: TGTGCCAGCAGTTCCCTCGACAGGGCCCACTACGAGCAGTACTTC. The encoded protein is CASSSLDRAHYEQYF.

This clonotype was counted only a few times. V is TRBV12-3 or TRBV12-4 and J is TRBJ2-1; 10 nucleotides line up with TRBD1. The ends lost 2 bases at V and 5 bases at J; junction bases unmatched: 15. The CDR3 contains 19 residues. CDR3 sequence: CASSLSGQGLVLVDNEQFF. The CDR3 DNA is TGTGCCAGCAGTTTATCGGGACAGGGGTTAGTTTTGGTCGACAATGAGCAGTTCTTC.

This sequence joins TRBV24-1 and TRBJ2-3; weak D call: TRBD1 (6 bases). The length of the CDR3 is 16 residues. V was trimmed by 0 bases and J by 3 bases, leaving 12 bases between them. Germline assignment: CDR1 KGHDR and CDR2 SFDVKD. CDR3 coding DNA: TGTGCCACCAGTGATTTGAAAGGTACAGGGACAGATACGCAGTATTTT. Protein sequence: CATSDLKGTGTDTQYF.

This clonotype was detected a few times. The CDR3 DNA reads as TGCAGTGCTAGACCCCCCACAGCGAACACTGAAGCTTTCTTT. Protein product: CSARPPTANTEAFF. This rearrangement joins TRBV20-1 to TRBJ1-1; D not certain. Trimming removed 2 bases from V and 1 base from J, with 11 bases in between. The CDR3 has 14 residues. Germline V gives CDR1 DFQATT, CDR2 SNEGSKA (reference sequence).